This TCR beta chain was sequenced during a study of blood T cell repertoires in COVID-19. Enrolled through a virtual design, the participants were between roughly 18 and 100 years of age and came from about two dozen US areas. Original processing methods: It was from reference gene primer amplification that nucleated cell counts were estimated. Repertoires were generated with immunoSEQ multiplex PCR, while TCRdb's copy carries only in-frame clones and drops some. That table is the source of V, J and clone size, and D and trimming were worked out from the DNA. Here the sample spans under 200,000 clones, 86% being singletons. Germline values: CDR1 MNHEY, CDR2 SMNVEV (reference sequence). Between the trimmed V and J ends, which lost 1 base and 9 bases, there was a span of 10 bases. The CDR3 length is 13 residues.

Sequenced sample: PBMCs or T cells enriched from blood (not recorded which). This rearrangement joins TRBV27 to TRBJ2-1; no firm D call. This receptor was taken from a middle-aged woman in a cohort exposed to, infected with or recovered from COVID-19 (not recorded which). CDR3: CASSLYGEREQFF. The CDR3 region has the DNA TGTGCCAGCAGTTTATATGGCGAGCGTGAGCAGTTCTTC.